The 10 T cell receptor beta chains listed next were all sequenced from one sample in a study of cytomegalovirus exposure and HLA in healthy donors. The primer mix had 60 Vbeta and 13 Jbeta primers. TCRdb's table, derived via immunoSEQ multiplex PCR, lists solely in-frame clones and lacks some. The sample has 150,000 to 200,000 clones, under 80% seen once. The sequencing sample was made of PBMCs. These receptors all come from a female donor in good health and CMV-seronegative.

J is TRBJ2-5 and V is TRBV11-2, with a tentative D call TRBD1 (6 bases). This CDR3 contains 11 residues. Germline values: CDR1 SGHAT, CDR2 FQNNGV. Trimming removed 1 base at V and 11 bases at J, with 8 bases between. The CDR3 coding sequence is TGTGCCAGCAGCTTAGGGGGGCTTCAGTACTTC. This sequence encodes CASSLGGLQYF.

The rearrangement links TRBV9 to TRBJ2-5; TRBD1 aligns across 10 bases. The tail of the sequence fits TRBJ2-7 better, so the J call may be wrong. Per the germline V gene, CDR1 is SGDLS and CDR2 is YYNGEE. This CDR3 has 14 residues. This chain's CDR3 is CASSAPGQGYEQYF. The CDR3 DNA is TGTGCCAGCAGTGCCCCGGGACAGGGGTACGAGCAGTACTTC.

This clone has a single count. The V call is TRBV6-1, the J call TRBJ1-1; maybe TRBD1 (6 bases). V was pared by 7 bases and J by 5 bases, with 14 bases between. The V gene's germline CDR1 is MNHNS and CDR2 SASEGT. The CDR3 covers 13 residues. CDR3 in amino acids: CASTEQRGTEAFF. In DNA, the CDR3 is TGTGCCAGCACCGAGCAGAGGGGGACTGAAGCTTTCTTT.

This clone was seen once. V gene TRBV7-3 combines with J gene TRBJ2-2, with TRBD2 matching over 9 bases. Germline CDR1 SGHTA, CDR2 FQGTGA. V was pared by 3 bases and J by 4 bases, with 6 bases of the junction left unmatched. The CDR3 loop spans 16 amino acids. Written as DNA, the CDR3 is TGTGCCAGCAGCTTTATTAGCGGGAGTGGCACCGGGGAGCTGTTTTTT. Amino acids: CASSFISGSGTGELFF.

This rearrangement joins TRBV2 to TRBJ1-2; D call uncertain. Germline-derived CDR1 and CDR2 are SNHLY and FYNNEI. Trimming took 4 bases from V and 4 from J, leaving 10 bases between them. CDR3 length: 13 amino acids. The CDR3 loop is CASSGGGFYGYTF. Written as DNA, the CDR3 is TGTGCCAGCAGTGGAGGAGGTTTCTATGGCTACACCTTC.

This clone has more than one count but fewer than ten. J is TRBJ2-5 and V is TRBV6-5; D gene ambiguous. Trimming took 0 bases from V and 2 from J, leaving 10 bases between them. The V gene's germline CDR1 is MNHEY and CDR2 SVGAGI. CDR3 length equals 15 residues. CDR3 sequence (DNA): TGTGCCAGCAGTTACTCCCCCACAGCTCAAGAGACCCAGTACTTC. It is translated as CASSYSPTAQETQYF.

The CDR3 sequence: CASSLLGLLNQPQHF. DNA of the CDR3: TGCGCCAGCAGCCTCCTCGGTCTACTCAATCAGCCCCAGCATTTT. The V gene is TRBV4-1, the J gene TRBJ1-5, with no clear D. Germline assignment: CDR1 MGHRA and CDR2 YSYEKL. The CDR3 extends over 15 amino acids. Between the trimmed V and J ends, which lost 4 bases and 3 bases, there was a span of 13 bases.

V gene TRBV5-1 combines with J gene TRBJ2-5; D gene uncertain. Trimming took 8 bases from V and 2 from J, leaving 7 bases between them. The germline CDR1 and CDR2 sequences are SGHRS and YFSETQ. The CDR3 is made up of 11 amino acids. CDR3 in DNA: TGCGCCAGGAGAGGTCAAGAGACCCAGTACTTC. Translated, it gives CARRGQETQYF. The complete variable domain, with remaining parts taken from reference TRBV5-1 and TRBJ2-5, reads KAGVTQTPRYLIKTRGQQVTLSCSPISGHRSVSWYQQTPGQGLQFLFEYFSETQRNKGNFPGRFSGRQFSNSRSEMNVSTLELGDSALYLCARRGQETQYFGPGTRLLVL.

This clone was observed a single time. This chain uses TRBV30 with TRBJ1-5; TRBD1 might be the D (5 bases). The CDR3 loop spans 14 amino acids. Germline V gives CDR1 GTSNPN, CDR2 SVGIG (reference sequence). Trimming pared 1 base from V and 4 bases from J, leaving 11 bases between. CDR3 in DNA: TGTGCCTGGAGTGCTCTTCCAGGGAATCAGCCCCAGCATTTT. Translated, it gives CAWSALPGNQPQHF.

This chain's CDR3 is CASRSGDYGYTF. The CDR3 DNA reads as TGCGCCAGCAGATCAGGGGATTATGGCTACACCTTC. The chain links TRBV5-1 to TRBJ1-2, with a possible D match to TRBD1 (6 bases). This CDR3 comprises 12 residues. The V end was cut by 5 bases, the J end by 5 bases, with 10 bases between. Germline values: CDR1 SGHRS, CDR2 YFSETQ.